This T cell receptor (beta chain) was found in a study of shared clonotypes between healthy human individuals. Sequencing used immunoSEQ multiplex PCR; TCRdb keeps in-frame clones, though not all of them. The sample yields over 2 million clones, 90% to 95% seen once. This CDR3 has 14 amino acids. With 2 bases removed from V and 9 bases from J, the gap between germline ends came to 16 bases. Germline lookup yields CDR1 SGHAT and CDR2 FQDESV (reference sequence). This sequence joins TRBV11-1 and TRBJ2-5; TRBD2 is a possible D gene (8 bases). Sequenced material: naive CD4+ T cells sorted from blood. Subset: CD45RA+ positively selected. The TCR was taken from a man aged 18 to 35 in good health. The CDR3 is CASSLIAGQTAQYF. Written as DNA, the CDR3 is TGTGCCAGCAGCTTAATAGCGGGACAGACGGCCCAGTACTTC.